This is a list of T cell receptor beta chains from one sample in a study of blood T cell repertoires in COVID-19. Produced via immunoSEQ multiplex PCR; TCRdb's table is partial and in-frame only. The sample has fewer than 200,000 clones, roughly 85% seen once. The sample consisted of peripheral blood. The receptors were gathered from a human donor with acute or convalescent COVID-19. The donor label of this sample is uncertain. CDR3s include the opening cysteine and the closing phenylalanine or tryptophan. Each record gives: D gene, J gene, V gene, clone size, CDR3 length, CDR3 DNA, CDR3 protein. D genes are given only for firm matches. Clone size is not always given. Where it is, it says once, few, many or a class for expanded clones.

>TRBD1|TRBJ1-6|TRBV29-1|-|15
TGCAGCGTTCGGCAAACCGGGACAGTGAATTCACCCCTCCACTTT
CSVRQTGTVNSPLHF
>-|TRBJ1-1|TRBV2|-|12
TGTGCCAGTTTCTCGTGGAGAACTGAAGCTTTCTTT
CASFSWRTEAFF
>TRBD1|TRBJ1-5|TRBV4-3|once|20
TGCGCCAGCAGCCAAGATAGGACAGGAAGGGTGGGGCATAGCAATCAGCCCCAGCATTTT
CASSQDRTGRVGHSNQPQHF
>-|TRBJ1-1|TRBV7-3|-|15
TGTGCCAGCAGCCCCCACGGACCACAGGGCACTGAAGCTTTCTTT
CASSPHGPQGTEAFF
>-|TRBJ2-2|TRBV6-5|-|16
TGTGCCAGCAGTTCTCGTCAACTAGCTAACACCGGGGAGCTGTTTTTT
CASSSRQLANTGELFF
>-|TRBJ1-5|TRBV6-1|-|13
TGTGCCAGCAGTGAACAGGGCAATCAGCCCCAGCATTTT
CASSEQGNQPQHF
>-|TRBJ1-2|TRBV20-1|-|10
TGCAGTGTTTTTTCCCTGTCCTACACCTTC
CSVFSLSYTF
>-|TRBJ1-5|TRBV20-1|-|11
TGCAGTGCTAGGGGGGCAGAGGCCCAGCATTTT
CSARGAEAQHF
>-|TRBJ2-7|TRBV14|-|13
TGTGCCAGCAGCCAACAGATACAGTTCGAGCAGTACTTC
CASSQQIQFEQYF
>TRBD1|TRBJ1-1|TRBV7-9|few|15
TGTGCCAGCAGCATTAAGGGGGCAAGGAACACTGAAGCTTTCTTT
CASSIKGARNTEAFF
>TRBD1|TRBJ2-7|TRBV4-1|-|14
TGCGCCAGCAGCCCGGGACAGACCTCCTACGAGCAGTACTTC
CASSPGQTSYEQYF
>-|TRBJ2-3|TRBV5-4|-|16
TGTGCCAGCAGCTTGGTGTTGGGCAGCCGCACAGATACGCAGTATTTT
CASSLVLGSRTDTQYF